This TCR beta chain was obtained from a study of beta chain features in type 1 diabetes. Study-wide background: Similarity in age, gender and cell yields was seen between patients and healthy donors. Examination covered around 100 million sorted cells spanning all samples. General observations from the study: Patients with type 1 diabetes showed fewer VDJ junction insertions and more deletions. Compared with healthy donors, patients appeared to share more similar naive, central memory and regulatory TCRB repertoires.

Between the trimmed V and J ends, which lost 3 bases and 5 bases, there was a span of 4 bases. CDR1 MNHNS and CDR2 SASEGT come from the germline V gene. The CDR3 runs to 12 residues. Of the isolated RNA, all was reverse transcribed, and so the sequenced material was expressed TCRB transcripts. Assay used: immunoSEQ multiplex PCR; TCRdb lists only in-frame clones, some missing. The repertoire holds around 320,000 clones, approximately 14% seen once, with 6.7% in the top ten. In regard to this clone: Antigen specificity is unknown.

Specimen: central memory CD4+ T cells from blood. The source is a man aged 30 to 39 in good health. This chain joins TRBV6-1 and TRBJ1-4; unclear D gene. CDR3 in amino acids: CASSEGNEKLFF. CDR3 nucleotides: TGTGCCAGCAGTGAGGGAAATGAAAAACTGTTTTTT.